A selection of T cell receptor beta chains follows, all from one sample in a study of graft-versus-host responses after intestinal transplantation. TCRdb keeps only in-frame clones here, not all; method: immunoSEQ multiplex PCR. The table records 96,000 or so clones, about 90% of them present only once. These receptors have no known antigen. The sample was unstimulated CD4+ T cells sorted from spleen or lymph node cells, taken before intestinal transplant. Receptors originate from a human donor who received an intestinal transplant. The CDR3 runs from the conserved cysteine through the conserved F or W. Fields, in order: V gene, D gene, clone size, J gene, CDR3 length, CDR3 DNA, CDR3 protein. The D gene is left open where the match is weak. Size is stated for part of the rows, as once, few or many counts, or as a class when the clone is expanded.

>TRBV7-9|TRBD1|NA|TRBJ1-4|15
TGTGCCAGCAGCGTCGGACAGGGGCGGAATGAAAAACTGTTTTTT
CASSVGQGRNEKLFF
>TRBV11-2|TRBD2|NA|TRBJ2-3|17
TGTGCCAGCAGCTTAGACGGGCTAGCGGGGGGTACAGATACGCAGTATTTT
CASSLDGLAGGTDTQYF
>TRBV4-1|NA|NA|TRBJ2-7|14
TGCGCCAGCAGTCCAACGGGGAGCTCCTACGAGCAGTACTTC
CASSPTGSSYEQYF
>TRBV5-1|TRBD1|NA|TRBJ2-5|14
TGCGCCAGCAGCGCGGACAGGGACAAAGAGACCCAGTACTTC
CASSADRDKETQYF
>TRBV27|TRBD2|NA|TRBJ2-7|14
TGTGCCAGCAGTCGTACTAGCGGGGCCTACGAGCAGTACTTC
CASSRTSGAYEQYF
>TRBV29-1|NA|NA|TRBJ1-1|11
TGCAGCGTCGCGGGGCAGGGTGAAGCTTTCTTT
CSVAGQGEAFF
>TRBV5-6|TRBD2|NA|TRBJ2-5|14
TGTGCCAGCAGCTTGTCGGGGGGGCAAGAGACCCAGTACTTC
CASSLSGGQETQYF
>TRBV2|NA|NA|TRBJ2-4|15
TGTGCCAGCAGGGAGAGGGAAGTAGTCAAAAACATTCAGTACTTC
CASREREVVKNIQYF
>TRBV5-6|TRBD2|NA|TRBJ2-3|15
TGTGCCAGCAGCTTGGTTGGGGAGGGGACAGATACGCAGTATTTT
CASSLVGEGTDTQYF
>TRBV9|TRBD2|once|TRBJ2-1|14
TGTGCCAGCAGCGTAGCTAGCGGATACAATGAGCAGTTCTTC
CASSVASGYNEQFF
>TRBV30|NA|NA|TRBJ2-7|15
TGTGCCTGGAGTGTACCCGGCAGGGGAACCTACGAGCAGTACTTC
CAWSVPGRGTYEQYF
>TRBV9|TRBD1|NA|TRBJ2-7|14
TGTGCCAGCAGCGCCACAGGGGGATCCTACGAGCAGTACTTC
CASSATGGSYEQYF
>TRBV7-8|NA|once|TRBJ1-5|17
TGTGCCAGCAGCTTAGCGTTACGAGGATACGGCAATCAGCCCCAGCATTTT
CASSLALRGYGNQPQHF
>TRBV6-1|TRBD2|NA|TRBJ2-2|15
TGTGCCAGCAGTCCGCGGACTAGCTTCACCGGGGAGCTGTTTTTT
CASSPRTSFTGELFF
>TRBV4-3|NA|NA|TRBJ2-3|14
TGCGCCAGCAGCCAAGATCGTGGCACAGATACGCAGTATTTT
CASSQDRGTDTQYF